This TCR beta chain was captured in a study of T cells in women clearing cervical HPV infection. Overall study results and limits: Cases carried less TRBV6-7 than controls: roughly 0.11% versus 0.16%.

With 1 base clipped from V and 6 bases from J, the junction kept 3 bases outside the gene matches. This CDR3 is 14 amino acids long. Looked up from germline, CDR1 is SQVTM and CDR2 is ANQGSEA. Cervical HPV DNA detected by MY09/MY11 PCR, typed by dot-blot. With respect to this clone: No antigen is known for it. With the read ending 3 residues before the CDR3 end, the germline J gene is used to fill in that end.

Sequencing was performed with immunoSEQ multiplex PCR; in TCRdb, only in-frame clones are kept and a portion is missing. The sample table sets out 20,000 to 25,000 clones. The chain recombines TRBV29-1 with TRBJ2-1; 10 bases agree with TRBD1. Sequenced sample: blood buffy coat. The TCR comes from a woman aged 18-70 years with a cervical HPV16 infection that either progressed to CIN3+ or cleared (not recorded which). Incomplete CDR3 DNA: TGCAGCGTTGAAGGGACAGGGGGTTTCAATGAG. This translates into CSVEGTGGFNE. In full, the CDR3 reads CSVEGTGGFNEQFF.